This TCR beta chain was recovered during a study of early T cells in non-severe SARS-CoV-2 infection. TCRdb analysed the 5' RACE reads with MiXCR anew, one entry per CDR3 protein. The sample lists roughly 80,000 distinct CDR3 sequences; roughly an eighth were seen once. Per germline, CDR1 SGHVS and CDR2 FNYEAQ. The CDR3 loop spans 13 amino acids. Trimming cost V 5 bases and J 2 bases, with 10 bases left between them. The rearrangement links TRBV7-6 to TRBJ2-7; D gene unclear. This sequence originates from an adult who was a healthcare worker with PCR-confirmed SARS-CoV-2 infection or an uninfected control (not recorded which). What was sequenced was whole blood. The CDR3 nucleotides read TGTGCCAGCAGCCAGACGGGCCCCTACGAGCAGTACTTC. Its translation: CASSQTGPYEQYF.